This TCR beta chain was identified during a study of blood T cell repertoires in COVID-19. Turning to the study itself: Donors in the United States, Italy and Spain gave samples during acute or convalescent COVID-19.

Donors were grouped by their self-reported clinical history. For recovered donors of Cohort 3, there were two negative PCRs, clearance, or symptom resolution. Original data processing: Amplifying reference gene primers gave estimates of nucleated cell counts. Some clones are missing from TCRdb's copy, which holds only in-frame ones; the method was immunoSEQ multiplex PCR. V, J and clone size were drawn from that table, and D and trimming were deduced from the DNA. The sample comprises about 160,000 clones, under 90% of which are singletons, and approximately 3% rests with the top ten. The sequenced sample consisted of PBMCs or T cells enriched from blood (not recorded which). This clonotype was sampled from a woman aged 55-70 years who had recovered from COVID-19.

The CDR3 DNA sequence: TGTGCCAGCAGCAAAGGGGTCAGGGGTAATACTGAAGCTTTCTTT. Its protein product is CASSKGVRGNTEAFF. The chain recombines TRBV21-1 with TRBJ1-1; the table calls TRBD1, which could not be checked here. TRBV21-1 is recorded as a pseudogene. The CDR3 runs 15 residues.